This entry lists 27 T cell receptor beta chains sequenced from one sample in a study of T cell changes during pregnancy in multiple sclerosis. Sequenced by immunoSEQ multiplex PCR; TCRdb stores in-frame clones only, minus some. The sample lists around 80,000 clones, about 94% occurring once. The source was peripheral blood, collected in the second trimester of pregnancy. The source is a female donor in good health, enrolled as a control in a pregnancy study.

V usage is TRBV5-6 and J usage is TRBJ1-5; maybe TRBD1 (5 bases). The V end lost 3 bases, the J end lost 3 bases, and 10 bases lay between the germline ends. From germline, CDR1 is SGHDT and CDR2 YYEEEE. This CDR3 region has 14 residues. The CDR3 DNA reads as TGTGCCAGCAGCTCGCAGGGCCTCAATCAGCCCCAGCATTTT. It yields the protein CASSSQGLNQPQHF.

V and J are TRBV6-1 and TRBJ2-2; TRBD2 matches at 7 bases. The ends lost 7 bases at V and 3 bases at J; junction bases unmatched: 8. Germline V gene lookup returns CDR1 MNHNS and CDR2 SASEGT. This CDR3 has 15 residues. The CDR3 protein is CASILGLADTGELFF. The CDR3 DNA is TGTGCCAGCATTCTGGGGCTAGCGGACACCGGGGAGCTGTTTTTT.

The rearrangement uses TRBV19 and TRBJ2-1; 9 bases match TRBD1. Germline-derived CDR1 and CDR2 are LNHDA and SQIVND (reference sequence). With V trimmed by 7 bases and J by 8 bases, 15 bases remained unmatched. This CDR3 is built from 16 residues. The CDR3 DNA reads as TGTGCCAGTACCTCTCTGATAGGACAGGGGAGGGATGAGCAGTTCTTC. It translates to CASTSLIGQGRDEQFF.

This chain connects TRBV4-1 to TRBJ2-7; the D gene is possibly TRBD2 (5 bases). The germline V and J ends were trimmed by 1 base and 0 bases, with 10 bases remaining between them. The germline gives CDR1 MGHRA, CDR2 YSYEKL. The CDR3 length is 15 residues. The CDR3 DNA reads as TGCGCCAGCAGCCAAGTAGTTGGGAGCTCCTACGAGCAGTACTTC. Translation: CASSQVVGSSYEQYF.

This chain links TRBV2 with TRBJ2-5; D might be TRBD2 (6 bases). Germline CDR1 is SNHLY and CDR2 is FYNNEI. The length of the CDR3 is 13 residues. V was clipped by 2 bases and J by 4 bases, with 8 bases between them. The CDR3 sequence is CASSENSGETQYF. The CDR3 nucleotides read TGTGCCAGCAGTGAAAATAGCGGAGAGACCCAGTACTTC.

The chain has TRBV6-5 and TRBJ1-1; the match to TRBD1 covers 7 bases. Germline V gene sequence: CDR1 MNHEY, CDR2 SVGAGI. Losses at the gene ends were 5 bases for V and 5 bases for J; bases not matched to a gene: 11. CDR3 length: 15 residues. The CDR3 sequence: CASSPSTGLRTEAFF. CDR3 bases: TGTGCCAGCAGTCCCTCGACAGGGTTGAGGACTGAAGCTTTCTTT.

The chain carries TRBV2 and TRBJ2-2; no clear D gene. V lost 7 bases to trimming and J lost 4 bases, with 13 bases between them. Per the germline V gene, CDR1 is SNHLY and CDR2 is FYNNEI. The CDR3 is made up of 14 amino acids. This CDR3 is CASTTTSITGELFF. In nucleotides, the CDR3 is TGTGCCAGCACTACTACCTCAATCACCGGGGAGCTGTTTTTT.

The CDR3 DNA is TGTGCCAGCAGCCCCCTAGGAGGGGACGAGCAGTACTTC. Its protein product is CASSPLGGDEQYF. The rearrangement links TRBV27 to TRBJ2-7; tentative D call: TRBD2 (6 bases). The length of the CDR3 is 13 residues. Germline-derived CDR1 and CDR2 are MNHEY and SMNVEV (reference sequence). V gave up 6 bases and J gave up 5 bases, with 14 bases separating them.

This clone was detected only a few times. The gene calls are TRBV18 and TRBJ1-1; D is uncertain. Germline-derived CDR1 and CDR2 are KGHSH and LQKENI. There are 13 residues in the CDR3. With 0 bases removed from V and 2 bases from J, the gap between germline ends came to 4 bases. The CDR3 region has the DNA TGTGCCAGCTCACCACCTAGCAACACTGAAGCTTTCTTT. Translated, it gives CASSPPSNTEAFF.

The CDR3 protein is CATSRVGTGVGETQYF. The CDR3 DNA sequence: TGTGCCACCAGCAGAGTAGGGACAGGGGTAGGGGAGACCCAGTACTTC. V gene TRBV15 combines with J gene TRBJ2-5, with TRBD1 matching over 10 bases. CDR3 length: 16 residues. Germline values: CDR1 LNHNV, CDR2 YYDKDF (reference sequence). The J segment lost 5 bases and the V segment lost 1 base, leaving 7 bases of the junction unmatched. Based on the CDR3 plus reference TRBV15 and TRBJ2-5, the full variable domain is DAMVIQNPRYQVTQFGKPVTLSCSQTLNHNVMYWYQQKSSQAPKLLFHYYDKDFNNEADTPDNFQSRRPNTSFCFLDIRSPGLGDTAMYLCATSRVGTGVGETQYFGPGTRLLVL.

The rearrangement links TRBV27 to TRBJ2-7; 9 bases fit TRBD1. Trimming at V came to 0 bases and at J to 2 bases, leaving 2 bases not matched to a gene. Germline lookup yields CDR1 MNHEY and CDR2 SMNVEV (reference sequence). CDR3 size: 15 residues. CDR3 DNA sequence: TGTGCCAGCAGTTTATCCGGGACAGGGACCTACGAGCAGTACTTC. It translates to CASSLSGTGTYEQYF.

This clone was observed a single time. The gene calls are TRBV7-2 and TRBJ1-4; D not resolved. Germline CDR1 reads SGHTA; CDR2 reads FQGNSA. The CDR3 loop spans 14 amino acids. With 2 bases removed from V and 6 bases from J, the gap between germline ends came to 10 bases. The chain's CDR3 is CASSLLAGYEKLFF. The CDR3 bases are TGTGCCAGCAGCTTACTGGCGGGGTATGAAAAACTGTTTTTT. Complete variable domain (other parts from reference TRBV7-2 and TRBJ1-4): GAGVSQSPSNKVTEKGKDVELRCDPISGHTALYWYRQSLGQGLEFLIYFQGNSAPDKSGLPSDRFSAERTGGSVSTLTIQRTQQEDSAVYLCASSLLAGYEKLFFGSGTQLSVL.

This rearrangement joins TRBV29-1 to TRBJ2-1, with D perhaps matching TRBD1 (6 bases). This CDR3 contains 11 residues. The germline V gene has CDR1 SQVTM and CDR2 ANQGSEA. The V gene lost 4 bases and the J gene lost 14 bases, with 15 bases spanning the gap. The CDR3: CSVAGTPGKFF. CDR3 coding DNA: TGCAGCGTTGCCGGGACACCGGGGAAGTTCTTC.

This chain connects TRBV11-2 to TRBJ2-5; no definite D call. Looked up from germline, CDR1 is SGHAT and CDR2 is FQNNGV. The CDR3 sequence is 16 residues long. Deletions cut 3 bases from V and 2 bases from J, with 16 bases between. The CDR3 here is CASSFGSTVIQETQYF. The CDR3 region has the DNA TGTGCCAGCAGCTTCGGATCCACAGTTATACAAGAGACCCAGTACTTC. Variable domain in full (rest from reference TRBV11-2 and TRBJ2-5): EAGVAQSPRYKIIEKRQSVAFWCNPISGHATLYWYQQILGQGPKLLIQFQNNGVVDDSQLPKDRFSAERLKGVDSTLKIQPAKLEDSAVYLCASSFGSTVIQETQYFGPGTRLLVL.

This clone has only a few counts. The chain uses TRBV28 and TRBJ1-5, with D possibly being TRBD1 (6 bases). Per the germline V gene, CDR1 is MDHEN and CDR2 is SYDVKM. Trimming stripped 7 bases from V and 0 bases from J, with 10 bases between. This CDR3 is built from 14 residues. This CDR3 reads CASTPQGSNQPQHF. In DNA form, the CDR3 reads TGTGCCAGCACACCACAGGGTAGCAATCAGCCCCAGCATTTT.

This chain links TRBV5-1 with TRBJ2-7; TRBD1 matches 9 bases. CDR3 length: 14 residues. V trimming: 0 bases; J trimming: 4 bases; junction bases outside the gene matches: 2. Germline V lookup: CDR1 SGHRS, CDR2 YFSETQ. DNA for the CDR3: TGCGCCAGCAGCTTGGCCGGACAGGGGTACGAGCAGTACTTC. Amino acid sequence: CASSLAGQGYEQYF.

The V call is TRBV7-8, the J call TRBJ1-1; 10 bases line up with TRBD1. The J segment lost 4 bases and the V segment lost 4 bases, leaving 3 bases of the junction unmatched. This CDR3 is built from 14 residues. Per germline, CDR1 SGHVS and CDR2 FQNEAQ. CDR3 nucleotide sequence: TGTGCCAGCAGCTATGACAGGGGGCTCACTGAAGCTTTCTTT. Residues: CASSYDRGLTEAFF.

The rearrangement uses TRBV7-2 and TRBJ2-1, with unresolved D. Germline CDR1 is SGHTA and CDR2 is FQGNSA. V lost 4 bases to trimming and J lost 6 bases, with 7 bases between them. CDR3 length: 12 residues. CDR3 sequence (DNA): TGTGCCAGCAGCTACTTTCGCAATGAGCAGTTCTTC. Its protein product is CASSYFRNEQFF.

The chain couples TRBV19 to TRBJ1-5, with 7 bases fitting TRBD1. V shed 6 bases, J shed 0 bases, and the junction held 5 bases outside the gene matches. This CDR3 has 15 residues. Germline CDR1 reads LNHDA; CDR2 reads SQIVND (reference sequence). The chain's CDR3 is CASRQGSPSNQPQHF. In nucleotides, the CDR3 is TGTGCCAGTAGACAGGGGAGTCCTAGCAATCAGCCCCAGCATTTT.

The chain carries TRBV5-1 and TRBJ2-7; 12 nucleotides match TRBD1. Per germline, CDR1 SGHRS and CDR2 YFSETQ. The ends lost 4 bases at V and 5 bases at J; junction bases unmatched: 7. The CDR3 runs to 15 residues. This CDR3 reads CASSPGQGARNEQYF. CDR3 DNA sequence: TGCGCCAGCAGCCCGGGACAGGGGGCGAGGAACGAGCAGTACTTC.

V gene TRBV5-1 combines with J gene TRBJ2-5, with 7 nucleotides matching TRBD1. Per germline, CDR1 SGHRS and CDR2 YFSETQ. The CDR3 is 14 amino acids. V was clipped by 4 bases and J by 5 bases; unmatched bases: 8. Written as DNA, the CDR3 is TGCGCCAGCAGCGCTACTACAGGGGTTGAGACCCAGTACTTC. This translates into CASSATTGVETQYF.

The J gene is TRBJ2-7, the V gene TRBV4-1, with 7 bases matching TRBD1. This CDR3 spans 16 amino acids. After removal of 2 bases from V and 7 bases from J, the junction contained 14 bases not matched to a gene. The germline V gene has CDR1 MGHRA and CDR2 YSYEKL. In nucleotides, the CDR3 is TGCGCCAGCAGCCAAACGACAGGGTGGGGGTTGGGGGAGCAGTACTTC. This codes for CASSQTTGWGLGEQYF.

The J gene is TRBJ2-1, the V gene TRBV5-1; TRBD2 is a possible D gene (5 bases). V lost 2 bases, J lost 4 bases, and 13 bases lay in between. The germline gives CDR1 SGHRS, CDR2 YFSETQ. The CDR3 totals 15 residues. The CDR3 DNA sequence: TGCGCCAGCAGCTTCCAGGACTCGATTTACAATGAGCAGTTCTTC. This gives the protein CASSFQDSIYNEQFF.

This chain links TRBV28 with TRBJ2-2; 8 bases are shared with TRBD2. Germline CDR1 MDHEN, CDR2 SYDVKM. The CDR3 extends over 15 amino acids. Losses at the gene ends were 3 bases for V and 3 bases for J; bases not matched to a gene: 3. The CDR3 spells CASSFRTSYTGELFF. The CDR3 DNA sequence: TGTGCCAGCAGTTTCCGGACTAGCTACACCGGGGAGCTGTTTTTT.

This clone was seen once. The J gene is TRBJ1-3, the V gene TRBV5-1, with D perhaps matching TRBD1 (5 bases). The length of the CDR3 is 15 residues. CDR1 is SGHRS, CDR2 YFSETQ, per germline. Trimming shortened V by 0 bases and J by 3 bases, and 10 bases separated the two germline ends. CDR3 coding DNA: TGCGCCAGCAGCTTGGACGGGGGATTTGGAAACACCATATATTTT. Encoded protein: CASSLDGGFGNTIYF. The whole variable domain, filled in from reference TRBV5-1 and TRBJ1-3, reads KAGVTQTPRYLIKTRGQQVTLSCSPISGHRSVSWYQQTPGQGLQFLFEYFSETQRNKGNFPGRFSGRQFSNSRSEMNVSTLELGDSALYLCASSLDGGFGNTIYFGEGSWLTVV.

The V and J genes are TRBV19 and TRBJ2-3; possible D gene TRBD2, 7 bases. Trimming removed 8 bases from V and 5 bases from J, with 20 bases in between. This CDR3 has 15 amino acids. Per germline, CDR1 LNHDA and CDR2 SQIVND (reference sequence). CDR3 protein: CASALRGRGGDTQYF. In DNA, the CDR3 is TGTGCCAGTGCTTTGAGGGGGAGGGGTGGAGATACGCAGTATTTT.

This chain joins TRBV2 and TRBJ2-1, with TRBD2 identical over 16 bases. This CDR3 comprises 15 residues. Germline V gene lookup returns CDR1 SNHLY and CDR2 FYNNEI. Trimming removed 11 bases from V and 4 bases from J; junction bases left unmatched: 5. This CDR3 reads CAGWGLAGGYNEQFF. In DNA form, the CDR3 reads TGTGCCGGCTGGGGACTAGCGGGAGGGTACAATGAGCAGTTCTTC.